A single sample is the source of the 22 T cell receptor beta chains below, sequenced in a study of control samples from healthy donors and cancer patients. TCRdb's copy holds only in-frame clones and misses some; the assay was immunoSEQ multiplex PCR. The sample includes some 200,000 clones, 90% to 95% of them seen just once. Sequencing was carried out using blood. The receptors were sampled from a woman between 25 and 40 years old in good health.

The chain links TRBV10-2 to TRBJ2-7; 11 bases are a match to TRBD2. From germline, CDR1 is WSHSY and CDR2 SAAADI. V lost 8 bases, J lost 5 bases, and 5 bases stayed unmatched. The CDR3 runs to 13 residues. DNA of the CDR3: TGCGCCAGCGATAGCGGGGGGGGCCACGAGCAGTACTTC. Amino acid sequence: CASDSGGGHEQYF.

The gene calls are TRBV9 and TRBJ2-3, with D perhaps given as TRBD1 or TRBD2 (5 bases each). The germline V gene has CDR1 SGDLS and CDR2 YYNGEE. CDR3 length: 14 residues. Trimming stripped 3 bases from V and 2 bases from J, with 10 bases between. CDR3 sequence: CASSGGPHTDTQYF. Here the CDR3 DNA reads TGTGCCAGCAGCGGGGGACCTCACACAGATACGCAGTATTTT.

V usage is TRBV5-6 and J usage is TRBJ1-2; D remains ambiguous. V was shortened by 1 base and J by 4 bases, with 8 bases between the two germline ends. This CDR3 is built from 13 residues. The germline CDR1 and CDR2 sequences are SGHDT and YYEEEE. The CDR3 DNA reads TGTGCCAGCAGCTTGACCAGGCCCTATGGCTACACCTTC. Translation: CASSLTRPYGYTF.

This clone was counted once. The chain is built from TRBV7-9 and TRBJ1-1, with TRBD1 identical over 9 bases. Losses at the gene ends were 5 bases for V and 0 bases for J; bases not matched to a gene: 1. CDR1 is SEHNR and CDR2 is FQNEAQ in the germline V gene (reference sequence). The CDR3 sequence is 14 residues long. The CDR3: CASSRTGVNTEAFF. For the CDR3, the DNA is TGTGCCAGCAGCCGGACAGGGGTGAACACTGAAGCTTTCTTT.

V usage is TRBV27 and J usage is TRBJ1-5; 7 bases line up with TRBD1. Germline assignment: CDR1 MNHEY and CDR2 SMNVEV (reference sequence). The CDR3 runs to 14 residues. The ends lost 5 bases at V and 6 bases at J; junction bases unmatched: 7. CDR3 residues: CASSRRGSVQPQHF. CDR3 sequence (DNA): TGTGCCAGCAGTCGCAGGGGGTCCGTTCAGCCCCAGCATTTT.

V gene TRBV4-2 combines with J gene TRBJ1-1; D gene unclear. Per the germline V gene, CDR1 is LGHNA and CDR2 is YNFKEQ. The length of the CDR3 is 13 residues. Trimming stripped 2 bases from V and 3 bases from J, with 7 bases between. The CDR3 DNA sequence: TGTGCCAGCAGCCAATGGGTAGACACTGAAGCTTTCTTT. Translation: CASSQWVDTEAFF.

This clone was recorded only once. CDR3 protein: CASGDRANEQYF. The CDR3 DNA reads TGTGCTAGTGGTGACAGGGCGAACGAGCAGTACTTC. The genes are TRBV12-5 and TRBJ2-7; 7 bases line up with TRBD1. The CDR3 contains 12 residues. Germline CDR1 is LGHNT and CDR2 is FRNRAP. With 5 bases clipped from V and 5 bases from J, the junction kept 3 bases outside the gene matches.

Comment on this clone: Other DNA sequences of this sample code for an identical CDR3. The chain uses TRBV18 and TRBJ1-1; TRBD1 matches at 7 bases. The CDR3 has 14 residues. CDR1 and CDR2 from the germline V gene are KGHSH and LQKENI. V lost 3 bases and J lost 1; bases outside the gene matches: 2. CDR3 residues: CASSPRQGNTEAFF. As DNA, the CDR3 is TGTGCCAGCTCACCGCGACAGGGGAACACTGAAGCTTTCTTT.

The chain carries TRBV6-8 and TRBJ2-7; tentative D call: TRBD2 (6 bases). This CDR3 is 15 amino acids long. CDR1 is MNHGY, CDR2 SAAAGT, per germline. The ends were cut back, 4 bases at V and 1 base at J, with 14 bases in the middle. The CDR3: CASSSRGCKSYEQYF. The DNA for the CDR3 is TGTGCCAGCAGTTCACGGGGGTGTAAGTCCTACGAGCAGTACTTC.

This sequence joins TRBV5-4 and TRBJ2-7; D may be TRBD1 or TRBD2 (5 bases each). The CDR3 spans 12 residues. The germline CDR1 and CDR2 sequences are SGHNT and YYREEE (reference sequence). With 5 bases removed from V and 2 bases from J, the gap between germline ends came to 8 bases. CDR3 sequence reads: CASRGTAYEQYF. CDR3 DNA sequence: TGTGCCAGCAGGGGGACGGCCTACGAGCAGTACTTC.

This clone appeared once. Additional DNA sequences in this sample encode the identical CDR3. V usage is TRBV10-3 and J usage is TRBJ1-5; tentative D call: TRBD1 (6 bases). The germline V and J ends were trimmed by 3 bases and 1 base, with 7 bases remaining between them. CDR3 length equals 14 residues. The germline V gene encodes CDR1 ENHRY and CDR2 SYGVKD. As DNA, the CDR3 is TGTGCCATCAGTGATAGGGGGAGCAATCAGCCCCAGCATTTT. Translated: CAISDRGSNQPQHF.

The chain recombines TRBV7-2 with TRBJ2-6; D perhaps matches TRBD2 (5 bases). The germline gives CDR1 SGHTA, CDR2 FQGNSA. The V and J ends lost 2 bases and 3 bases respectively, with 11 bases between them. The CDR3 loop spans 16 amino acids. CDR3 residues: CASSLNSVGGANVLTF. Here the CDR3 DNA reads TGTGCCAGCAGCTTAAATAGCGTGGGTGGGGCCAACGTCCTGACTTTC.

This clone was observed a single time. The chain carries TRBV2 and TRBJ1-3; TRBD1 is a possible D gene (5 bases). The V end lost 4 bases, the J end lost 0 bases, and 10 bases lay between the germline ends. The CDR3 length is 15 residues. Per germline, CDR1 SNHLY and CDR2 FYNNEI. This CDR3 reads CASSVHRSSGNTIYF. CDR3 nucleotide sequence: TGTGCCAGCAGTGTCCACAGGAGCTCTGGAAACACCATATATTTT.

The chain links TRBV3-1 (or the pseudogene TRBV3-2) to TRBJ1-1, with a weak D call TRBD1 (5 bases). The V gene's germline CDR1 is LGHDT and CDR2 YNNKEL (reference sequence). CDR3 size: 13 residues. Trimming took 4 bases from V and 1 from J, leaving 7 bases between them. CDR3 nucleotides: TGTGCCAGCAGCCCCAGGGCGAACACTGAAGCTTTCTTT. Its protein product is CASSPRANTEAFF.

The V gene is TRBV29-1, the J gene TRBJ2-7, with D perhaps TRBD1 (6 bases). The CDR3 totals 15 residues. The V end was cut by 4 bases, the J end by 3 bases, with 19 bases between. Germline CDR1 reads SQVTM; CDR2 reads ANQGSEA. CDR3: CSVVPGQPGNYEQYF. The CDR3 DNA reads as TGCAGCGTTGTTCCTGGACAGCCCGGGAACTACGAGCAGTACTTC.

Points on this clone: Other DNA sequences in the sample encode the same CDR3. The chain combines TRBV30 with TRBJ2-7; 7 positions agree with TRBD1. Per germline, CDR1 GTSNPN and CDR2 SVGIG (reference sequence). J was trimmed by 4 bases and V by 0 bases; bases with no gene match: 0. The CDR3 runs to 12 residues. The CDR3 coding sequence is TGTGCCTGGAGTGTACAGGGGTACGAGCAGTACTTC. Protein: CAWSVQGYEQYF. The complete variable domain, with remaining parts taken from reference TRBV30 and TRBJ2-7, reads SQTIHQWPATLVQPVGSPLSLECTVEGTSNPNLYWYRQAAGRGLQLLFYSVGIGQISSEVPQNLSASRPQDRQFILSSKKLLLSDSGFYLCAWSVQGYEQYFGPGTRLTVT.

CDR3 protein: CAWKRDPTTDTQYF. The CDR3 coding sequence is TGTGCCTGGAAGCGGGACCCCACCACAGATACGCAGTATTTT. This sequence joins TRBV30 and TRBJ2-3, with 7 nucleotides matching TRBD2. Germline CDR1 is GTSNPN and CDR2 is SVGIG (reference sequence). The CDR3 spans 14 residues. Trimming removed 4 bases from V and 2 bases from J; junction bases left unmatched: 6.

The chain has TRBV21-1 and TRBJ1-1. TRBV21-1 is listed as a pseudogene. The CDR3 totals 16 residues. DNA for the CDR3: TGTGCCAGCAGCAAACTGGCGGGGAACATGAACACTGAAGCTTTCTTT. Protein product: CASSKLAGNMNTEAFF.

This sequence joins TRBV29-1 and TRBJ2-7, with no clear D. The germline CDR1 and CDR2 sequences are SQVTM and ANQGSEA. V was shortened by 4 bases and J by 0 bases, with 7 bases between the two germline ends. This CDR3 is 12 amino acids long. In DNA, the CDR3 is TGCAGCGTTGTCCAGAGCTCCTACGAGCAGTACTTC. Protein sequence: CSVVQSSYEQYF.

This clone was recorded once. The chain couples TRBV7-3 to TRBJ1-1; no definite D call. The germline V gene has CDR1 SGHTA and CDR2 FQGTGA. The V gene lost 5 bases and the J gene lost 4 bases, with 14 bases spanning the gap. The CDR3 runs 14 residues. The CDR3 region has the DNA TGTGCCAGCAGCCCCACCGTCTGGGGCACTGAAGCTTTCTTT. Its translation is CASSPTVWGTEAFF.

This clone has a single count. The V gene is TRBV12-3 or TRBV12-4, the J gene TRBJ1-3; D is unresolved. Trimming removed 7 bases from V and 3 bases from J, with 7 bases in between. CDR3 length equals 12 residues. CDR3 DNA: TGTGCCAGCACCCCACTTGGAAACACCATATATTTT. It translates to CASTPLGNTIYF.

The chain joins TRBV4-3 to TRBJ2-1; 12 bases match TRBD2. Per germline, CDR1 LGHNA and CDR2 YSLEER. V shed 3 bases and J 7 bases; nucleotides not matched to a gene: 4. The CDR3 loop spans 15 amino acids. Here the CDR3 DNA reads TGCGCCAGCAGCCAGACTAGCGGGAGTCGGAATGAGCAGTTCTTC. This codes for CASSQTSGSRNEQFF.